This note documents a single T cell receptor beta chain sequence. Its specificity is not known. V lost 5 bases, J lost 6 bases, and 12 bases lay in between. The CDR3 runs 13 residues. Germline V gives CDR1 SGHTA, CDR2 FQGNSA. This sample stems from a study of graft-versus-host responses after intestinal transplantation. The study's findings and limits: Ileal or blood samples showed some GvH clones first, and such clones were also found in recipient marrow.

Assay used: immunoSEQ multiplex PCR; TCRdb lists only in-frame clones, some missing. The sample shows more than 85,000 clones, just over 90% of them seen only once. The specimen comprised unstimulated CD8+ T cells sorted from spleen or lymph node cells, sampled before intestinal transplant. J is TRBJ2-3 and V is TRBV7-2; a weak D match, TRBD2 (6 bases). The sequence was collected from a human donor who received an intestinal transplant. This CDR3 reads CASSPPGEDTQYF. CDR3 nucleotides: TGTGCCAGCAGCCCGCCGGGAGAGGATACGCAGTATTTT.